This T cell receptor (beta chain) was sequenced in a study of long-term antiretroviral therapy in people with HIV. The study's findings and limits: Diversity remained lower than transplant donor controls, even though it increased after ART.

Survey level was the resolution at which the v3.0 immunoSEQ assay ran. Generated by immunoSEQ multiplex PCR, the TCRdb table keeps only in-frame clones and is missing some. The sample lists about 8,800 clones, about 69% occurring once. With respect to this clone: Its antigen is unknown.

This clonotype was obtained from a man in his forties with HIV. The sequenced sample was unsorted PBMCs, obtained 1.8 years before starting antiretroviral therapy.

CDR3 protein: CASRRGGTNNEKLFF. For the CDR3, the DNA is TGTGCCAGCAGGCGAGGAGGCACGAATAATGAAAAACTGTTTTTT. The chain uses TRBV25-1 and TRBJ1-4; D call uncertain. The germline CDR1 and CDR2 sequences are MGHDK and SYGVNS. The CDR3 has 15 residues. Trimming removed 6 bases from V and 4 bases from J, with 15 bases in between.